Each of the 10 T cell receptor beta chains below was sequenced from the same sample in a study of response to subunit inactivated influenza vaccine. MiXCR was run by TCRdb on the RT-PCR reads, yielding one entry per CDR3 protein. The sample lists around 190,000 distinct CDR3 sequences, under 15% occurring once. Sequenced material: CD8+ T cells sorted from PBMCs, taken 5 days after vaccination. The receptors come from a man in his forties or fifties who received an inactivated influenza vaccine.

This clonotype was detected a few times. The chain combines TRBV10-3 with TRBJ2-1, with 9 bases identical to TRBD1. The junction had 4 bases not matched to a gene; V was cut back by 0 bases and J by 1 base. This CDR3 is built from 17 residues. CDR1 is ENHRY and CDR2 is SYGVKD in the germline V gene. Written as DNA, the CDR3 is TGTGCCATCAGTGAGTCGACAGGGGGTCTATCCTACAATGAGCAGTTCTTC. Translated: CAISESTGGLSYNEQFF.

This clonotype has just a few counts. CDR3 loop: CASSSVTYEQYF. The DNA of the CDR3 is TGTGCCAGCAGCTCAGTAACCTACGAGCAGTACTTC. This chain connects TRBV13 to TRBJ2-7; D gene uncertain. Trimming removed 4 bases at V and 2 bases at J, with 6 bases between. The CDR3 totals 12 residues. Germline V gives CDR1 PRHDT, CDR2 FYEKMQ (reference sequence).

Only a few counts were recorded for this clonotype. The rearrangement joins TRBV10-2 to TRBJ2-5; TRBD1 is a possible D gene (7 bases). V was clipped by 7 bases and J by 0 bases, with 12 bases between them. Germline CDR1 and CDR2: WSHSY and SAAADI. The CDR3 sequence is 14 residues long. This CDR3 is CASMEGAYQETQYF. The CDR3, as DNA: TGCGCCAGCATGGAGGGGGCGTACCAAGAGACCCAGTACTTC.

The rearrangement uses TRBV14 and TRBJ2-7; a possible D gene is TRBD2 (6 bases). Trimming removed 0 bases from V and 3 bases from J, with 12 bases in between. The CDR3 is 15 amino acids. Germline V CDR1 and CDR2: SGHDN, FVKESK. CDR3 bases: TGTGCCAGCAGCCAAGAGGGACGGACTATCTACGAGCAGTACTTC. Its translation: CASSQEGRTIYEQYF. Combining the CDR3 with reference TRBV14 and TRBJ2-7 gives the whole variable domain EAGVTQFPSHSVIEKGQTVTLRCDPISGHDNLYWYRRVMGKEIKFLLHFVKESKQDESGMPNNRFLAERTGGTYSTLKVQPAELEDSGVYFCASSQEGRTIYEQYFGPGTRLTVT.

This clonotype was seen a few times. The V gene is TRBV5-1, the J gene TRBJ2-1; 9 positions match TRBD2. This CDR3 contains 17 residues. Germline CDR1 SGHRS, CDR2 YFSETQ. The junction had 10 bases not matched to a gene; V was cut back by 5 bases and J by 1 base. For the CDR3, the DNA is TGCGCCAGCAGTGGGTATAGCGGGAGTATGTCCTACAATGAGCAGTTCTTC. Its protein product is CASSGYSGSMSYNEQFF.

The chain employs TRBV21-1 and TRBJ2-5; no DNA check was done on the table's D call, TRBD2. TRBV21-1 represents a pseudogene. This CDR3 is built from 16 residues. The CDR3 loop reads CASSKVWGPSSWTQYF. The CDR3, as DNA: TGTGCCAGCAGCAAAGTTTGGGGCCCGTCGAGTTGGACCCAGTACTTC.

This clonotype was picked up a small number of times. The chain uses TRBV6-2 or TRBV6-3 and TRBJ2-5; 13 bases map to TRBD2. This CDR3 is 14 amino acids long. Unmatched junction bases numbered 8, after V lost 5 bases and J lost 11 bases. CDR1 MNHEY and CDR2 SVGEGT come from the germline V gene. Here the CDR3 reads CASSVRGLAGVQYF. The CDR3 bases are TGTGCCAGCAGTGTCAGAGGACTAGCGGGAGTACAGTACTTC.

Many counts were recorded for this clonotype. V is TRBV6-2 or TRBV6-3 and J is TRBJ2-7; possibly TRBD1 for D (5 bases). The germline V gene encodes CDR1 MNHEY and CDR2 SVGEGT. V lost 0 bases to trimming and J lost 2 bases, with 11 bases between them. The CDR3 is 15 amino acids. The CDR3 region is CASSYSSRATYEQYF. CDR3 nucleotides: TGTGCCAGCAGTTACTCATCCAGGGCCACCTACGAGCAGTACTTC.

This chain connects TRBV5-1 to TRBJ1-5; D possibly corresponds to TRBD1 (6 bases). This CDR3 is 14 amino acids long. Between the trimmed V and J ends, which lost 0 bases and 5 bases, there was a span of 9 bases. Germline lookup yields CDR1 SGHRS and CDR2 YFSETQ. CDR3 DNA: TGCGCCAGCAGCTTGGCACAGGGAGATCAGCCCCAGCATTTT. This encodes CASSLAQGDQPQHF.

The chain recombines TRBV19 with TRBJ2-2; 7 positions match TRBD1. Germline V gene lookup returns CDR1 LNHDA and CDR2 SQIVND (reference sequence). CDR3 length: 17 residues. V lost 2 bases, J lost 0 bases, and 6 bases stayed unmatched. The CDR3 region has the DNA TGTGCCAGTAGTATAAGGACCCAGGGGGCGAACACCGGGGAGCTGTTTTTT. This encodes CASSIRTQGANTGELFF.